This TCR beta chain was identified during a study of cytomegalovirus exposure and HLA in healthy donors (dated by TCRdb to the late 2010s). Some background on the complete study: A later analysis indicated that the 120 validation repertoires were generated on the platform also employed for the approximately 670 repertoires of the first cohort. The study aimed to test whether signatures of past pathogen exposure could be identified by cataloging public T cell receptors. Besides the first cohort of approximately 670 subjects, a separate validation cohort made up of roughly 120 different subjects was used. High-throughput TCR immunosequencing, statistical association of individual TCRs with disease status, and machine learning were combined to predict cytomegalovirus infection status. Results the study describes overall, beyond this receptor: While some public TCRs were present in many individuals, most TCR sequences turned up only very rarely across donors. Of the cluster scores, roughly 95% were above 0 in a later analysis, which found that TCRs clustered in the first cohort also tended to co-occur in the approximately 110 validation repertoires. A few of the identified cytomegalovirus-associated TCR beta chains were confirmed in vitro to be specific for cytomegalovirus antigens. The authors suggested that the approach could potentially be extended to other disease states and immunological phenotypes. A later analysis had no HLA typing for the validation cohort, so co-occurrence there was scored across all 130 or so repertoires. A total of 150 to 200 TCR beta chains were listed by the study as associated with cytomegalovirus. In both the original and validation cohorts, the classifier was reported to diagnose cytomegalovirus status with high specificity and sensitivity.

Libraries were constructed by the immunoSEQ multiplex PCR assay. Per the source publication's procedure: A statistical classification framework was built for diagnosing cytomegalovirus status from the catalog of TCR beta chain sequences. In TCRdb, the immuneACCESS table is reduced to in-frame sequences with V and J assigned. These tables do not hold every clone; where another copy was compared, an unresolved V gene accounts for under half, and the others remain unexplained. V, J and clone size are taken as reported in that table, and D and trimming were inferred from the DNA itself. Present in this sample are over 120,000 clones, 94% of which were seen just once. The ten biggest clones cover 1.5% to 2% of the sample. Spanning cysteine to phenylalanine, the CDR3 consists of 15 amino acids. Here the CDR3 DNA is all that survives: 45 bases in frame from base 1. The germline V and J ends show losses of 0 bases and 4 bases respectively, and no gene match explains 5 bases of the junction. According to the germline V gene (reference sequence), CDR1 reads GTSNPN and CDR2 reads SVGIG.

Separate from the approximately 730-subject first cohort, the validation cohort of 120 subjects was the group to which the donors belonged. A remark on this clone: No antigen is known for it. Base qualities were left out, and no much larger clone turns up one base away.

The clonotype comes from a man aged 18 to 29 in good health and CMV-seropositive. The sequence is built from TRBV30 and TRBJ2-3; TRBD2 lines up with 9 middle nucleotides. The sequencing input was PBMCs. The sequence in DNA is TGTGCCTGGAGTGTGACTAGCGGAGTCGCAGATACGCAGTATTTT. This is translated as CAWSVTSGVADTQYF. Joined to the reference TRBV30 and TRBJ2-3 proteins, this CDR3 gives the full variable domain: SQTIHQWPATLVQPVGSPLSLECTVEGTSNPNLYWYRQAAGRGLQLLFYSVGIGQISSEVPQNLSASRPQDRQFILSSKKLLLSDSGFYLCAWSVTSGVADTQYFGPGTRLTVL.